Presented here are 22 T cell receptor beta chains from one specimen sequenced in a study of monozygotic twins with inflammatory bowel disease. Reanalyzing the 5' RACE reads, TCRdb keeps one entry per CDR3 protein, without DNA. The sample table includes 150,000 to 200,000 distinct CDR3 sequences. The sample taken for sequencing was blood. The receptors were sampled from a human donor with ulcerative colitis or Crohn's disease, or a healthy co-twin of an affected twin (not recorded which).

The rearrangement joins TRBV7-2 to TRBJ2-3; the D gene TCRdb calls, TRBD2, cannot be checked with no DNA. Germline CDR1 and CDR2: SGHTA and FQGNSA. The CDR3 loop spans 15 amino acids. CDR3 loop: CASSSLSGRADTQYF.

The genes are TRBV19 and TRBJ2-5; the D call from TCRdb, TRBD2, cannot be confirmed without DNA. The CDR3 spans 15 residues. Per germline, CDR1 LNHDA and CDR2 SQIVND (reference sequence). CDR3 sequence reads: CASSIDRDFQETQYF.

J is TRBJ2-1 and V is TRBV5-5. This CDR3 region has 16 residues. CDR1 is SGHKS and CDR2 is YYEKEE in the germline V gene (reference sequence). The CDR3 here is CASSLVTGSSYNEQFF.

V and J are TRBV7-8 and TRBJ2-5; the TRBD2 assignment by TCRdb is unverifiable without DNA. The CDR3 runs to 15 residues. Per germline, CDR1 SGHVS and CDR2 FQNEAQ. This CDR3 reads CASSLGDYGQETQYF.

The chain carries TRBV12-3 or TRBV12-4 and TRBJ1-5; TCRdb reports TRBD1, a call that lacks DNA to check it against. The CDR3 length is 15 residues. CDR3 region: CASSPSGTGNQPQHF.

The V gene is TRBV28, the J gene TRBJ2-1; no DNA is available, so the TRBD1 call from TCRdb remains unchecked. CDR1 is MDHEN and CDR2 is SYDVKM in the germline V gene. This CDR3 is built from 16 residues. The CDR3 reads CASSVGRTERGNEQFF.

The CDR3 region is CASRKDRLDTKAFF. The rearrangement joins TRBV19 to TRBJ1-1; without DNA, the TCRdb call of TRBD1 cannot be checked. The CDR3 consists of 14 residues. Germline V lookup: CDR1 LNHDA, CDR2 SQIVND (reference sequence).

The chain links TRBV24-1 to TRBJ2-1; the TCRdb call, TRBD1, lacks DNA for checking. Germline V CDR1 and CDR2: KGHDR, SFDVKD. This CDR3 has 17 amino acids. Here the CDR3 reads CATSDYSFQGKVNEQFF.

This chain joins TRBV7-9 and TRBJ2-7; TCRdb names TRBD1, which stays unverified in the absence of DNA. Germline V gene sequence: CDR1 SEHNR, CDR2 FQNEAQ (reference sequence). This CDR3 contains 15 residues. CDR3 sequence reads: CASSLDLQGNYEQYF.

J is TRBJ2-7 and V is TRBV4-1; TCRdb's assignment of TRBD1 cannot be checked, as there is no DNA. The CDR3 is made up of 14 amino acids. CDR1 MGHRA and CDR2 YSYEKL come from the germline V gene. The CDR3 sequence is CASSASTGMVEQYF.

V gene TRBV10-3 combines with J gene TRBJ2-7; TCRdb gives TRBD2 as the D gene, but with no DNA this cannot be confirmed. CDR3 length: 16 residues. Germline CDR1 is ENHRY and CDR2 is SYGVKD. This chain's CDR3 is CAISDSRIAPTWEQYF.

The gene calls are TRBV14 and TRBJ2-1; TCRdb indicates TRBD2, and absent DNA this call remains unverified. CDR1 is SGHDN, CDR2 FVKESK, per germline. This CDR3 is built from 18 residues. CDR3 sequence: CASSQDVRPSGRAREQFF.

V and J are TRBV29-1 and TRBJ2-1; TCRdb picks TRBD1, but there is no DNA to check that call. This CDR3 comprises 16 residues. Germline CDR1 and CDR2: SQVTM and ANQGSEA. The CDR3 spells CSVSPAGGHSYNEQFF.

The chain uses TRBV6-1 and TRBJ2-7; TCRdb's D gene call, TRBD2, goes unchecked for lack of DNA. This CDR3 region has 12 residues. CDR1 and CDR2 (germline): MNHNS, SASEGT. The CDR3 reads CASTGLSYEQYF.

The chain combines TRBV11-2 with TRBJ2-7. CDR3 size: 14 residues. Per germline, CDR1 SGHAT and CDR2 FQNNGV. The CDR3 reads CASSLGQVGFEQYF.

The chain joins TRBV20-1 to TRBJ2-4; TCRdb proposes TRBD1, but this gene call is untestable without DNA. The germline V gene encodes CDR1 DFQATT and CDR2 SNEGSKA (reference sequence). This CDR3 is 13 amino acids long. CDR3 region: CSAPGEDTHIQYF.

V is TRBV7-9 and J is TRBJ1-3. Germline V gene data show CDR1 as SEHNR and CDR2 as FQNEAQ (reference sequence). The CDR3 runs 16 residues. This CDR3 is CASSLAGSYSGNTIYF.

The genes are TRBV5-1 and TRBJ2-5; TCRdb indicates TRBD2, and absent DNA this call remains unverified. The CDR3 contains 17 residues. The germline CDR1 and CDR2 sequences are SGHRS and YFSETQ. CDR3 sequence reads: CASRTARLAGDQETQYF.

The chain has TRBV5-1 and TRBJ1-5; TCRdb lists TRBD1, though no DNA is available to test this call. This CDR3 spans 15 amino acids. In germline, CDR1 is SGHRS, CDR2 YFSETQ. The CDR3 sequence: CASSEGAGSNQPQHF.

The chain recombines TRBV5-1 with TRBJ2-7; without DNA, the TCRdb call of TRBD2 cannot be checked. CDR1 and CDR2 from the germline V gene are SGHRS and YFSETQ. This CDR3 is 14 amino acids long. The CDR3 loop is CASGVDGTYGEQYF.

The CDR3 loop reads CASSLTSGGSYNEQFF. J is TRBJ2-1 and V is TRBV5-1; TCRdb reports TRBD2, a call that lacks DNA to check it against. CDR3 length: 16 amino acids. CDR1 is SGHRS and CDR2 is YFSETQ in the germline V gene.

This CDR3 reads CASRDRTFYGYTF. V gene TRBV7-2 combines with J gene TRBJ1-2; TCRdb's assignment of TRBD1 cannot be checked, as there is no DNA. This CDR3 is 13 amino acids long. Germline CDR1 is SGHTA and CDR2 is FQGNSA.